A selection of T cell receptor beta chains follows, all from one sample in a study of T cells after yellow fever vaccination. TCRdb independently ran MiXCR on the 5' RACE reads; one entry per CDR3 protein. Of 340,000 or so distinct CDR3 sequences listed, approximately 12% are singletons. Sequencing was performed on CD4+ T cells sorted from PBMCs, taken 15 days after the yellow fever booster vaccination. The receptor source for this set is a man between 18 and 35 years old who received the YFV17D yellow fever vaccine. CDR3s include the opening cysteine and the closing phenylalanine or tryptophan. A D gene is named only where the DNA matches it firmly. The listing skips clone size in some rows; elsewhere it reads once, few, many or a size class.

D gene	V gene	J gene	clone size	CDR3 DNA	CDR3 protein
.	TRBV7-2	TRBJ1-4	few	TGTGCCAGCAGCTCAGACCGGGGAAAACTGTTTTTT	CASSSDRGKLFF
.	TRBV19	TRBJ2-2	few	TGTGCCAGTAGTATCCACGCCGGGGAGCTGTTTTTT	CASSIHAGELFF
.	TRBV7-2	TRBJ1-2	few	TGTGCCAGCAGCCCGTGGTGGAGTAACTATGGCTACACCTTC	CASSPWWSNYGYTF
.	TRBV10-1	TRBJ2-5	few	TGCGCCAGCAGTGAGTCCAAGACACCCTGGGGGACCCAGTACTTC	CASSESKTPWGTQYF
.	TRBV5-1	TRBJ1-1	few	TGCGCCAGCAGCTTCGGGTCTCAATACACTGAAGCTTTCTTT	CASSFGSQYTEAFF
.	TRBV13	TRBJ2-7	few	TGTGCCAGCAGCTTATCATTTGGACAGCGACTAGACTACGAGCAGTACTTC	CASSLSFGQRLDYEQYF
.	TRBV5-1	TRBJ2-5	.	TGCGCCAGCAGCTTGAGAGCTGGCAGGGCCGAAGAGACCCAGTACTTC	CASSLRAGRAEETQYF
TRBD2	TRBV4-3	TRBJ2-3	.	TGCGCCAGCAGCCGACGTTCGAGGGGACTAAACACAGATACGCAGTATTTT	CASSRRSRGLNTDTQYF
TRBD2	TRBV11-1	TRBJ2-1	few	TGTGCCAGCAGCTTAGGCGGCTCACTAGCGGGGTACAATGAGCAGTTCTTC	CASSLGGSLAGYNEQFF
TRBD1	TRBV20-1	TRBJ1-1	.	TGCAGTGCCCAGGACAGGGGCAGAGACACTGAAGCTTTCTTT	CSAQDRGRDTEAFF
.	TRBV28	TRBJ2-1	.	TGTGCCAGCAGTCAGGCCCAGACGGACAATGAGCAGTTCTTC	CASSQAQTDNEQFF
.	TRBV18	TRBJ1-1	.	TGTGCCAGCTCACCACTGGGACGAAAAGCTTTCTTT	CASSPLGRKAFF
TRBD1	TRBV7-9	TRBJ1-5	many	TGTGCCAGCAGCGAAACAGGGGATCAGCCCCAGCATTTT	CASSETGDQPQHF
.	TRBV4-3	TRBJ1-1	many	TGCGCCAGCAGCCAAGAAATGAACACTGAAGCTTTCTTT	CASSQEMNTEAFF
.	TRBV4-2	TRBJ1-4	few	TGTGCCAGCAGCCAAGCCTCCGATGCAACTAATGAAAAACTGTTTTTT	CASSQASDATNEKLFF
.	TRBV12-3/TRBV12-4	TRBJ2-5	.	TGTGCCAGCAGTTTAGCCGGTCGGGCAGTCCGGGGAGAGACCCAGTACTTC	CASSLAGRAVRGETQYF
.	TRBV4-2	TRBJ2-1	many	TGTGCCAGCAGCCGAGCGGGTTCCTACAATGAGCAGTTCTTC	CASSRAGSYNEQFF
.	TRBV7-9	TRBJ1-3	few	TGTGCCAGCAGCTTACGGACTGACTCTGGAAACACCATATATTTT	CASSLRTDSGNTIYF
TRBD2	TRBV28	TRBJ2-3	.	TGTGCCAGCGAGCTTAGCGGGGGTGATACGCAGTATTTT	CASELSGGDTQYF
TRBD1	TRBV12-3/TRBV12-4	TRBJ1-1	few	TGTGCCAGCAGTAACCACAGGGGAGGAACTGAAGCTTTCTTT	CASSNHRGGTEAFF
.	TRBV4-3	TRBJ2-7	many	TGCGCCAGCAGCCAAGAGGCAGGGTTCGGCTCCTACGAGCAGTACTTC	CASSQEAGFGSYEQYF
.	TRBV7-3	TRBJ2-6	.	TGTGCCAGCAGCTTAAGATCCGGGACACACACTGGGGCCAACGTCCTGACTTTC	CASSLRSGTHTGANVLTF
.	TRBV4-3	TRBJ2-2	few	TGCGCCAGCAGCCAAGGAAGCCAGGGAGCAAACACCGGGGAGCTGTTTTTT	CASSQGSQGANTGELFF
.	TRBV12-3/TRBV12-4	TRBJ1-1	once	TGTGCCAGCAGTTTCGGGGTTCTGTACACTGAAGCTTTCTTT	CASSFGVLYTEAFF
.	TRBV20-1	TRBJ2-3	.	TGCAGTGCTAGTCCCTGGGGGGTGAGCACAGATACGCAGTATTTT	CSASPWGVSTDTQYF
.	TRBV27	TRBJ2-2	few	TGTGCCAGCAGTTTAGTTTTAGGGCCCGGGGAGCTGTTTTTT	CASSLVLGPGELFF
.	TRBV10-3	TRBJ2-3	.	TGTGCCATCAGAGGACAGACTAGCACAGATACGCAGTATTTT	CAIRGQTSTDTQYF
TRBD1	TRBV7-9	TRBJ2-3	.	TGTGCCAGCAGCCCCCCTAGACAGGGGCCTATCGCAGATACGCAGTATTTT	CASSPPRQGPIADTQYF
.	TRBV5-5	TRBJ2-2	.	TGTGCCAGCAGTGGGGACGGGAACACCGGGGAGCTGTTTTTT	CASSGDGNTGELFF
.	TRBV20-1	TRBJ1-2	few	TGCAGTGCAAAGTCGGGGGCATTCTATGGCTACACCTTC	CSAKSGAFYGYTF
.	TRBV3-1	TRBJ1-5	few	TGTGCCAGCAGCCAAGGAAGGTCGCTTAATCAGCCCCAGCATTTT	CASSQGRSLNQPQHF
.	TRBV20-1	TRBJ2-3	.	TGCAGTGCTAGAGACCCGGTCGGGGCCCCAGATACGCAGTATTTT	CSARDPVGAPDTQYF
TRBD2	TRBV20-1	TRBJ2-3	many	TGCAGTGCCCTTGGGGGGGGCACAGATACGCAGTATTTT	CSALGGGTDTQYF
.	TRBV7-9	TRBJ2-1	many	TGTGCCAGCAGCCGCCGGACCGGCCTCAATGAGCAGTTCTTC	CASSRRTGLNEQFF
.	TRBV6-2/TRBV6-3	TRBJ2-4	few	TGTGCCAGCAGCTCTTTCCGGAGCATAGCCAAAAACATTCAGTACTTC	CASSSFRSIAKNIQYF
.	TRBV9	TRBJ1-2	.	TGTGCCAGCAGCCTCGTCCTCCCGCCACCCTACTTTAACTATGGCTACACCTTC	CASSLVLPPPYFNYGYTF